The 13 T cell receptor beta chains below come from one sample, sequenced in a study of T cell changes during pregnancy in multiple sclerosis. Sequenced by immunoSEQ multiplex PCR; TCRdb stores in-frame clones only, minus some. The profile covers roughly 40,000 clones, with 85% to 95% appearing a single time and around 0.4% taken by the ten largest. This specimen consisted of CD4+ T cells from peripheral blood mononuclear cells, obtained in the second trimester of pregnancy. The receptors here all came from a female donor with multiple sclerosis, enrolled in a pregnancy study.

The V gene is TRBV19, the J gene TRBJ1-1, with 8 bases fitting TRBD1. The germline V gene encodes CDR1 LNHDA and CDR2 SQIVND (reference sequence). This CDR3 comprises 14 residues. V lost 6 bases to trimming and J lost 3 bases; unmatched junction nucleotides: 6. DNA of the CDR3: TGTGCCAGTAGAAATCGACAGGGGCACACTGAAGCTTTCTTT. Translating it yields CASRNRQGHTEAFF. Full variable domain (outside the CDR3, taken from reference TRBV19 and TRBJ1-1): DGGITQSPKYLFRKEGQNVTLSCEQNLNHDAMYWYRQDPGQGLRLIYYSQIVNDFQKGDIAEGYSVSREKKESFPLTVTSAQKNPTAFYLCASRNRQGHTEAFFGQGTRLTVV.

CDR3 region: CASRSPGQGLGEQFF. CDR3 bases: TGTGCCAGCAGGTCCCCGGGACAGGGGCTGGGTGAGCAGTTCTTC. The J gene is TRBJ2-1, the V gene TRBV6-5; 10 nucleotides agree with TRBD1. The V and J ends lost 6 bases and 9 bases, in that order; junction bases with no gene match: 11. The germline V gene has CDR1 MNHEY and CDR2 SVGAGI. The CDR3 loop spans 15 amino acids.

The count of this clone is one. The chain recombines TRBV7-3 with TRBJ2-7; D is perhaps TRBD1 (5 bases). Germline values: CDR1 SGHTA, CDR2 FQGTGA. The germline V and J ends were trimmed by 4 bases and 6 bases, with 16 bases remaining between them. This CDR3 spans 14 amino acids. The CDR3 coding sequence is TGTGCCAGCAGCTCCGCAGGGCCTTCGGGCGAGCAGTACTTC. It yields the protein CASSSAGPSGEQYF.

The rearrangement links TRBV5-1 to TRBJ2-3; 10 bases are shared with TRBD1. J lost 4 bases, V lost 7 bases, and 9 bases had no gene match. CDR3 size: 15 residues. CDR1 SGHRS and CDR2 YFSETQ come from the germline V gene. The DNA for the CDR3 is TGCGCCAGCGGGACCGGGACAGGGGCTGCAGATACGCAGTATTTT. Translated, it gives CASGTGTGAADTQYF.

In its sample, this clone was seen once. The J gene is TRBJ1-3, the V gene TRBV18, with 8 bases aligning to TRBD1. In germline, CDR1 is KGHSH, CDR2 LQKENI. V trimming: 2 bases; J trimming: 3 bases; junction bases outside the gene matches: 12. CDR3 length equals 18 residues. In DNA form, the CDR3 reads TGTGCCAGCTCACCAAATGAAATTGGACAGGGACGTGGAAACACCATATATTTT. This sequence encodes CASSPNEIGQGRGNTIYF.

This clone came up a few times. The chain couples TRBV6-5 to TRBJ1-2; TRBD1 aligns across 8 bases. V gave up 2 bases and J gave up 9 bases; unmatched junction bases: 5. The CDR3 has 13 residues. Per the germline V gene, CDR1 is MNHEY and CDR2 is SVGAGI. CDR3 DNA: TGTGCCAGCAGTTACGATCAGGGGGCGAGCTACACCTTC. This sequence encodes CASSYDQGASYTF.

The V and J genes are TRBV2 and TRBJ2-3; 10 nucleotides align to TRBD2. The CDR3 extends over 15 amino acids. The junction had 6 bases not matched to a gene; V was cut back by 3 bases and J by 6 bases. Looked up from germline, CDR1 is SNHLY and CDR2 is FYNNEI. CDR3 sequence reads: CASSDGLAGADTQYF. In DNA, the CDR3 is TGTGCCAGCAGTGATGGTCTAGCGGGAGCCGATACGCAGTATTTT.

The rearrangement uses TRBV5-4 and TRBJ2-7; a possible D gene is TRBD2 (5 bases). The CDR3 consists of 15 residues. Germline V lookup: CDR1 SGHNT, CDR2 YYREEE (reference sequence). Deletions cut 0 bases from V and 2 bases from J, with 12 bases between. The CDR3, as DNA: TGTGCCAGCAGCTTGGAAAGGGAGAATACCTACGAGCAGTACTTC. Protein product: CASSLERENTYEQYF.

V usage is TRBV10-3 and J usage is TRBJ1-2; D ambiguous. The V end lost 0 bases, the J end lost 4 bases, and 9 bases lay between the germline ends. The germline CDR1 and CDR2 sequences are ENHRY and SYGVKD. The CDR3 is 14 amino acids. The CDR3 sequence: CAISESREGYGYTF. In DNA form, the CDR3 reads TGTGCCATCAGTGAGTCCCGGGAGGGCTATGGCTACACCTTC.

The CDR3 bases are TGTGCCAGCAGCTTAGCGGGCAGGGGAGTGCCTAATCAGCCCCAGCATTTT. As protein: CASSLAGRGVPNQPQHF. This chain links TRBV7-2 with TRBJ1-5; D possibly corresponds to TRBD1 (6 bases). Trimming took off 0 bases at V and 4 bases at J, with 16 bases between the two ends. CDR3 length: 17 amino acids. Germline assignment: CDR1 SGHTA and CDR2 FQGNSA. The entire variable domain, with the rest obtained from reference TRBV7-2 and TRBJ1-5, is as follows: GAGVSQSPSNKVTEKGKDVELRCDPISGHTALYWYRQSLGQGLEFLIYFQGNSAPDKSGLPSDRFSAERTGGSVSTLTIQRTQQEDSAVYLCASSLAGRGVPNQPQHFGDGTRLSIL.

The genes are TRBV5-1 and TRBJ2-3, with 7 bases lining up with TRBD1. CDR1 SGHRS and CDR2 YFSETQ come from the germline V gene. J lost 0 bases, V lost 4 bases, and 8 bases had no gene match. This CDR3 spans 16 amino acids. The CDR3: CASSPTPGQSTDTQYF. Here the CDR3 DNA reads TGCGCCAGCAGCCCCACCCCGGGACAGAGCACAGATACGCAGTATTTT.

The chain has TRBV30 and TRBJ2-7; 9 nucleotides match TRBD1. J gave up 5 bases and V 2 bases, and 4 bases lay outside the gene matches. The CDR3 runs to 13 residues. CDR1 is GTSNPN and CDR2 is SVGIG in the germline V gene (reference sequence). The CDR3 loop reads CAWSPQGADEQYF. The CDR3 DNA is TGTGCCTGGAGTCCACAGGGGGCCGACGAGCAGTACTTC.

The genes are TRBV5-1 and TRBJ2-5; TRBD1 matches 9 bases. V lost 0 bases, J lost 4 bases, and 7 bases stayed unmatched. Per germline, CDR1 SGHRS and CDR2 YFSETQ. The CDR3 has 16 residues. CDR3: CASSLAGGTGSETQYF. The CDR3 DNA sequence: TGCGCCAGCAGCTTGGCCGGTGGGACAGGGTCAGAGACCCAGTACTTC.